These T cell receptor beta chains were read from a single sample in a study of CD8 T cells in ankylosing spondylitis. TCRdb independently ran MiXCR on the 5' RACE reads; one entry per CDR3 protein. Here the sample spans 300,000 to 400,000 distinct CDR3 sequences, approximately 20% being singletons. Sequencing was carried out using blood, either unsorted or a sorted T cell fraction (not recorded which). These receptors were collected from a male donor with ankylosing spondylitis. Both conserved end residues are part of each CDR3. A D gene is named only where the DNA matches it firmly. Some rows have no size entry. The others give once, few or many, or a class for an expanded clone.

clone size	V gene	D gene	J gene	CDR3 DNA	CDR3 protein
NA	TRBV9	TRBD1	TRBJ2-7	TGTGCCAGCAGCGCGACAACCGGGACAGCCTACGAGCAGTACTTC	CASSATTGTAYEQYF
NA	TRBV20-1	TRBD2	TRBJ2-5	TGCAGTGCTAGAGGCGAACGCGGAGCGGGGGAGACCCAGTACTTC	CSARGERGAGETQYF
NA	TRBV12-3/TRBV12-4	NA	TRBJ2-1	TGTGCCAGCATTCCCGACCCGGGACCATCCTACAATGAGCAGTTCTTC	CASIPDPGPSYNEQFF
NA	TRBV6-1	NA	TRBJ2-7	TGTGCCAGCAGCCCGACAGGCCGATGGTCCTACGAGCAGTACTTC	CASSPTGRWSYEQYF
NA	TRBV19	NA	TRBJ1-3	TGTGCCAGTAGTATAAGCAGGTCTGGAAACACCATATATTTT	CASSISRSGNTIYF
NA	TRBV11-3	NA	TRBJ1-1	TGTGCCAGCAGCCCCGCCGGCGAAGCTTTCTTT	CASSPAGEAFF
few	TRBV20-1	NA	TRBJ2-5	TGCAGTGCCTGCCTAGGGGAGGAGACCCAGTACTTC	CSACLGEETQYF
NA	TRBV30	TRBD2	TRBJ2-3	TGTGCCTGGAGCCCGGGACTAGCGGGAGGAGGGACAGATACGCAGTATTTT	CAWSPGLAGGGTDTQYF
NA	TRBV7-3	TRBD2	TRBJ2-1	TGTGCCAGCAGCTTAAAACGCCCCGGACTAGCGGAAACCTACAATGAGCAGTTCTTC	CASSLKRPGLAETYNEQFF
few	TRBV12-5	NA	TRBJ1-1	TGTGCTAGTGGTATCCTACCAACAGGGAGTGAAGCTTTCTTT	CASGILPTGSEAFF
few	TRBV4-3	TRBD1	TRBJ1-1	TGCGCCAGCAGCCCCCGGGCAGGGGGATCTGGAACTGAAGCTTTCTTT	CASSPRAGGSGTEAFF
NA	TRBV5-5	TRBD2	TRBJ2-3	TGTGCCAGCAGCTCCCGGGAGGGGGGCACAGATACGCAGTATTTT	CASSSREGGTDTQYF
NA	TRBV7-8	NA	TRBJ1-2	TGTGCCAGCAGCTTAGAGTCTGGATATGGCTACACCTTC	CASSLESGYGYTF
NA	TRBV5-1	NA	TRBJ1-1	TGCGCCAGCAGCCGGGAAGCTTTGAACACTGAAGCTTTCTTT	CASSREALNTEAFF
many	TRBV29-1	NA	TRBJ2-7	TGCAGCGTTGAAGAGAGGGGGGGGTCGTACGAGCAGTACTTC	CSVEERGGSYEQYF
few	TRBV5-6	NA	TRBJ2-7	TGTGCCAGCAGCCCCTTACCCCAGGGGATGAACGAGCAGTACTTC	CASSPLPQGMNEQYF
NA	TRBV5-1	NA	TRBJ2-1	TGCGCCAGCAGCTTCGCTTATAGCGAGAGCTCCTACAATGAGCAGTTCTTC	CASSFAYSESSYNEQFF
NA	TRBV7-9	TRBD1	TRBJ2-5	TGTGCCAGCAGCTTAAGGGGGCCAGCGGAGACCCAGTACTTC	CASSLRGPAETQYF
NA	TRBV9	NA	TRBJ1-1	TGTGCCAGCAGCGCTGGGTCCTCATCACAGCCCATGAACACTGAAGCTTTCTTT	CASSAGSSSQPMNTEAFF
NA	TRBV18	TRBD1	TRBJ2-2	TGTGCCAGCTCACACCGACAGGGGATAGGGACCGGGGAGCTGTTTTTT	CASSHRQGIGTGELFF
NA	TRBV5-1	NA	TRBJ2-7	TGCGCCAGCAGCTCCACCGGACAGTCCTACGAGCAGTACTTC	CASSSTGQSYEQYF
few	TRBV2	NA	TRBJ1-5	TGTGCCAGCAGTAAAAGACATTCCAATAGCAATCAGCCCCAGCATTTT	CASSKRHSNSNQPQHF
few	TRBV20-1	NA	TRBJ2-1	TGCAGCAGTGGCTGGGGCAGCTCCTACAATGAGCAGTTCTTC	CSSGWGSSYNEQFF
few	TRBV11-3	NA	TRBJ2-2	TGTGCCAGCAGCCCCCAATTCGCGAACACCGGGGAGCTGTTTTTT	CASSPQFANTGELFF
NA	TRBV20-1	TRBD1	TRBJ1-2	TGCAGTGCTAGAGTGGGACAGGGAATTGAGAGCTATGGCTACACCTTC	CSARVGQGIESYGYTF
few	TRBV27	NA	TRBJ2-7	TGTGCCAGCCGCCGTGGTCTCAGGGTCCACGAGCAGTACTTC	CASRRGLRVHEQYF
NA	TRBV7-7	TRBD2	TRBJ2-2	TGTGCCAGCAGTCTTAGGGCTAGCGGGCAGAACACCGGGGAGCTGTTTTTT	CASSLRASGQNTGELFF
NA	TRBV10-3	NA	TRBJ2-1	TGTGCCGGTCCCGGGACTGACCAGTCCTACAATGAGCAGTTCTTC	CAGPGTDQSYNEQFF
NA	TRBV20-1	NA	TRBJ1-5	TGCAGTGCTCGCATATTGGATAATCAGCCCCAGCATTTT	CSARILDNQPQHF
NA	TRBV5-1	TRBD2	TRBJ2-1	TGCGCCAGCAGCTTGGTCCGGGCTAGCGGGAGGGGAAATGAGCAGTTCTTC	CASSLVRASGRGNEQFF
NA	TRBV7-2	NA	TRBJ2-1	TGTGCCAGCAGATCTTCCCGAGGGAGCTACAATGAGCAGTTCTTC	CASRSSRGSYNEQFF
few	TRBV7-2	NA	TRBJ2-2	TGTGCCAGCAGCTTAAGGGAGGGGGTCACCGGGGAGCTGTTTTTT	CASSLREGVTGELFF
NA	TRBV12-3/TRBV12-4	NA	TRBJ2-2	TGTGCCAGCGGTACTAGCTTTCGCGGGGAGCTGTTTTTT	CASGTSFRGELFF
NA	TRBV28	NA	TRBJ1-1	TGTGCCAGCGAGGGGGTCCGGGGTTCTGAAGCTTTCTTT	CASEGVRGSEAFF
few	TRBV5-6	TRBD1	TRBJ1-1	TGTGCCAGCAGCCGGGGGACAGTACGGAACACTGAAGCTTTCTTT	CASSRGTVRNTEAFF
NA	TRBV6-2/TRBV6-3	TRBD2	TRBJ2-2	TGTGCCAGCACCCCTAGCGGGAGGGTCAACACCGGGGAGCTGTTTTTT	CASTPSGRVNTGELFF
few	TRBV12-3/TRBV12-4	TRBD2	TRBJ2-1	TGTGCCAGCAGCCTAACTAGCGCGACGTGGGGCGGGCAGTTCTTC	CASSLTSATWGGQFF
few	TRBV25-1	NA	TRBJ2-3	TGTGCCAGCAGTGGAAGGGATACGCAGTATTTT	CASSGRDTQYF
few	TRBV9	NA	TRBJ1-2	TGTGCCAGCAGCGTAGTCAATGCCAGGGCGAATGGCTACACCTTC	CASSVVNARANGYTF
NA	TRBV2	TRBD2	TRBJ2-1	TGTGCCAGCATGACCCGGTCCAGCTTTAGCGGGAGGGCCTTTGAGCAGTTCTTC	CASMTRSSFSGRAFEQFF
NA	TRBV20-1	NA	TRBJ2-5	TGCAGTGCTAGGAGGGGAGAGACCCAGTACTTC	CSARRGETQYF
many	TRBV25-1	NA	TRBJ2-5	TGTGCCAGCAGTGAACCCGGGGACTCGGAGACCCAGTACTTC	CASSEPGDSETQYF
few	TRBV18	TRBD2	TRBJ2-1	TGTGCCAGCTCACCAATAGCGGGGGTACTGAGTATTGAGCAGTTCTTC	CASSPIAGVLSIEQFF
few	TRBV5-1	NA	TRBJ2-7	TGCGCCAGCAGCCAGGACGCTTCGACCTACGAGCAGTACTTC	CASSQDASTYEQYF
NA	TRBV28	TRBD1	TRBJ2-4	TGTGCCAGCAGCTCAAACAGGGGAGACATTCAGTACTTC	CASSSNRGDIQYF
NA	TRBV5-1	NA	TRBJ2-7	TGCGCCAGCAGCTTGGCCGGGAGAGAGCAGTACTTC	CASSLAGREQYF
NA	TRBV3-1	NA	TRBJ2-7	TGTGCCAGCAGCCCCTTACCCTCTCTCTCCTACGAGCAGTACTTC	CASSPLPSLSYEQYF
few	TRBV5-1	NA	TRBJ1-3	TGCGCCAGCAGCTTATGGGGCGAGCTCTCTGGAAACACCATATATTTT	CASSLWGELSGNTIYF
many	TRBV18	TRBD1	TRBJ2-3	TGTGCCAGCTCACCATTAGGACAGGGCACAGATACGCAGTATTTT	CASSPLGQGTDTQYF
many	TRBV29-1	NA	TRBJ2-1	TGCAGCTTCCAGGGAGGGGGTTTCTACAATGAGCAGTTCTTC	CSFQGGGFYNEQFF
few	TRBV20-1	NA	TRBJ2-2	TGCAGTGCTAGGATACTAGCCTCTCGGGCCGGGGAGCTGTTTTTT	CSARILASRAGELFF
few	TRBV7-2	TRBD1	TRBJ1-1	TGTGCCAGCAGCTTCAGGGACAGGGGAAAAGCTTTCTTT	CASSFRDRGKAFF
few	TRBV9	NA	TRBJ2-7	TGTGCCAGCAGCCTCGTACGGGAAGTAGCCTACGAGCAGTACTTC	CASSLVREVAYEQYF